What follows are 29 T cell receptor beta chains derived from one specimen sequenced in a study of shared clonotypes between healthy human individuals (dated by TCRdb to 2020 to 2021). Library generation was performed with the immunoSEQ multiplex PCR assay. The source is immuneACCESS, and TCRdb retained only in-frame sequences with V and J called. Part of the clones is not carried over; for the studies checked, unresolved V genes explain less than half of this, and the remainder is unexplained. This sample has 700,000 to 950,000 clones in its table, and roughly 96% of those were observed once. The ten largest make up less than 0.25% of the sample. CD8 naive samples consisted of CD45RO-negative cells that were positively selected for CCR7, yielding a CD45RA+CCR7+ population without TemRA cells. Sequences were obtained from naive CD8+ T cells sorted from blood. Taken with the paper, the label for cell subset or site translates to: CD45RA+CCR7+. These receptors originate from a man younger than 40 in good health.

V usage is TRBV25-1 and J usage is TRBJ2-7; 11 positions agree with TRBD2. The V gene end was trimmed by 7 bases and the J gene end by 9 bases; junction bases not matched to a gene: 11. CDR3 length equals 14 residues. Germline V gene sequence: CDR1 MGHDK, CDR2 SYGVNS. The CDR3 bases are TGTGCCAGCAACCCCGGGACTAGCGGAGAAGGGCAGTACTTC. It translates to CASNPGTSGEGQYF.

This chain uses TRBV29-1 with TRBJ1-1; D ambiguous. In germline, CDR1 is SQVTM, CDR2 ANQGSEA. The CDR3 length is 13 residues. Trimming removed 3 bases from V and 3 bases from J, with 11 bases in between. The DNA for the CDR3 is TGCAGCGTTGAGACCTTCGGGCACACTGAAGCTTTCTTT. Translating gives CSVETFGHTEAFF.

The table lists this clone with a count of one. The gene calls are TRBV7-9 and TRBJ2-1; D uncertain. The V gene's germline CDR1 is SEHNR and CDR2 FQNEAQ (reference sequence). The CDR3 length is 15 residues. Between the trimmed V and J ends, which lost 3 bases and 1 base, there was a span of 10 bases. The CDR3 is CASSFGEKSYNEQFF. For the CDR3, the DNA is TGTGCCAGCAGCTTCGGAGAAAAATCCTACAATGAGCAGTTCTTC.

The gene calls are TRBV30 and TRBJ1-1; 7 bases fit TRBD1. This CDR3 comprises 13 residues. Unmatched junction bases numbered 9, after V lost 4 bases and J lost 7 bases. Germline V lookup: CDR1 GTSNPN, CDR2 SVGIG (reference sequence). DNA for the CDR3: TGTGCCTGGACAGGGGGACGGGGATTTGAAGCTTTCTTT. It yields the protein CAWTGGRGFEAFF.

This chain links TRBV19 with TRBJ2-1; D uncertain. Germline-derived CDR1 and CDR2 are LNHDA and SQIVND (reference sequence). The V end was cut by 3 bases, the J end by 0 bases, with 3 bases between. The CDR3 has 13 residues. The DNA of the CDR3 is TGTGCCAGTAGTATCGCCTCCTACAATGAGCAGTTCTTC. Translated: CASSIASYNEQFF.

The rearrangement uses TRBV27 and TRBJ2-2, with 9 bases identical to TRBD2. J gave up 6 bases and V 3 bases, and 23 bases lay outside the gene matches. Germline CDR1 is MNHEY and CDR2 is SMNVEV (reference sequence). The CDR3 covers 21 residues. The CDR3 DNA reads TGTGCCAGCAGTTTTTATCGGCGGGAGGGCCCCACGGGTCGCCAGGCCGGGGAGCTGTTTTTT. This codes for CASSFYRREGPTGRQAGELFF.

This clone was found once. The gene calls are TRBV29-1 and TRBJ2-3, with a possible D match to TRBD2 (5 bases). The CDR3 totals 13 residues. Germline-derived CDR1 and CDR2 are SQVTM and ANQGSEA. With 4 bases removed from V and 2 bases from J, the gap between germline ends came to 10 bases. In nucleotides, the CDR3 is TGCAGCGTTGCTACAGCGGACACAGATACGCAGTATTTT. As protein: CSVATADTDTQYF.

The chain links TRBV6-5 to TRBJ2-2; 8 bases align to TRBD1. V lost 6 bases to trimming and J lost 6 bases; unmatched junction nucleotides: 9. This CDR3 contains 15 residues. In germline, CDR1 is MNHEY, CDR2 SVGAGI. CDR3 in amino acids: CASRTDRGRAGELFF. CDR3 nucleotides: TGTGCCAGCAGAACAGACAGGGGTCGTGCCGGGGAGCTGTTTTTT.

Of note for this clone: Distinct nucleotide sequences in the sample also encode this CDR3. The chain couples TRBV27 to TRBJ2-1; 9 bases map to TRBD1. The CDR3 sequence is 15 residues long. Germline-derived CDR1 and CDR2 are MNHEY and SMNVEV (reference sequence). The V and J ends lost 2 bases and 4 bases, in that order; junction bases with no gene match: 3. The CDR3: CASSLGTGPYNEQFF. The CDR3 coding sequence is TGTGCCAGCAGTTTAGGGACAGGGCCTTACAATGAGCAGTTCTTC.

This clone was seen a single time. The chain has TRBV11-3 and TRBJ2-1; possibly TRBD2 for D (5 bases). Germline V CDR1 and CDR2: SGHNT, YENEEA. This CDR3 has 13 amino acids. V lost 3 bases, J lost 7 bases, and 10 bases lay in between. CDR3 nucleotide sequence: TGTGCCAGCAGCTTGGCGGGCCCTAATGAGCAGTTCTTC. It codes for CASSLAGPNEQFF.

V gene TRBV29-1 combines with J gene TRBJ1-4; D not resolved. Germline CDR1 SQVTM, CDR2 ANQGSEA. The CDR3 covers 14 residues. V was pared by 5 bases and J by 4 bases, with 14 bases between. CDR3 coding DNA: TGCAGCGTTAGGTCGGAAACTTTTAATGAAAAACTGTTTTTT. It encodes CSVRSETFNEKLFF.

This chain connects TRBV7-2 to TRBJ2-3; TRBD2 aligns across 11 bases. Germline CDR1 is SGHTA and CDR2 is FQGNSA. V was pared by 1 base and J by 11 bases, with 8 bases of the junction left unmatched. The CDR3 runs to 15 residues. The CDR3 nucleotides read TGTGCCAGCAGCTTAGTTAGCGGGAGGGCCGGTGAGCAGTATTTT. This codes for CASSLVSGRAGEQYF.

The V and J genes are TRBV10-1 and TRBJ2-1; possible D gene TRBD1, 6 bases. The V gene's germline CDR1 is WNHNN and CDR2 SYGVQD (reference sequence). This CDR3 has 15 amino acids. V gave up 3 bases and J gave up 2 bases, with 11 bases separating them. CDR3 sequence reads: CASSEQQGPYNEQFF. The CDR3 nucleotides are TGCGCCAGCAGTGAACAACAGGGACCCTACAATGAGCAGTTCTTC.

The chain recombines TRBV27 with TRBJ2-1; D gene unclear. CDR1 is MNHEY and CDR2 is SMNVEV in the germline V gene (reference sequence). This CDR3 is built from 15 residues. Trimming took off 3 bases at V and 2 bases at J, with 11 bases between the two ends. The CDR3 is CASSLGKGPYNEQFF. Written as DNA, the CDR3 is TGTGCCAGCAGTTTGGGGAAGGGTCCCTACAATGAGCAGTTCTTC.

This rearrangement joins TRBV19 to TRBJ2-2; D remains unclear. V lost 3 bases and J 5 bases, leaving 13 bases between the germline ends. CDR1 and CDR2 (germline): LNHDA, SQIVND (reference sequence). The CDR3 length is 15 residues. In DNA, the CDR3 is TGTGCCAGTAGTATCAGTTCAACCTGGACCGGGGAGCTGTTTTTT. The encoded protein is CASSISSTWTGELFF.

V gene TRBV7-9 combines with J gene TRBJ1-1; D gene unclear. This CDR3 is 13 amino acids long. The V gene's germline CDR1 is SEHNR and CDR2 FQNEAQ (reference sequence). The V gene lost 3 bases and the J gene lost 5 bases, with 10 bases spanning the gap. The CDR3 loop reads CASSFEGLTEAFF. The CDR3 region has the DNA TGTGCCAGCAGCTTTGAGGGCTTGACTGAAGCTTTCTTT.

V usage is TRBV2 and J usage is TRBJ2-7; no firm D call. The CDR3 loop spans 14 amino acids. The V end lost 8 bases, the J end lost 2 bases, and 16 bases lay between the germline ends. The germline gives CDR1 SNHLY, CDR2 FYNNEI. CDR3 sequence reads: CASDFVDVTYEQYF. CDR3 DNA: TGTGCCAGCGATTTCGTGGACGTGACCTACGAGCAGTACTTC.

The chain employs TRBV7-3 and TRBJ2-6, with TRBD2 identical over 13 bases. From germline, CDR1 is SGHTA and CDR2 FQGTGA. The CDR3 has 18 amino acids. V trimming: 2 bases; J trimming: 3 bases; junction bases outside the gene matches: 4. CDR3 bases: TGTGCCAGCAGCTTAGAGGGACTAGCGGGGAATGGGGCCAACGTCCTGACTTTC. Amino acids: CASSLEGLAGNGANVLTF.

The chain employs TRBV5-4 and TRBJ2-7; a weak D match, TRBD1 (7 bases). Deletions cut 0 bases from V and 4 bases from J, with 11 bases between. Germline lookup yields CDR1 SGHNT and CDR2 YYREEE (reference sequence). The length of the CDR3 is 14 residues. The CDR3 loop is CASSLVQGGYEQYF. The CDR3 DNA reads TGTGCCAGCAGCTTGGTCCAGGGGGGTTACGAGCAGTACTTC.

The J gene is TRBJ2-4, the V gene TRBV7-6, with D maybe TRBD1 (6 bases). This CDR3 comprises 16 residues. Trimming pared 5 bases from V and 4 bases from J, leaving 18 bases between. The V gene's germline CDR1 is SGHVS and CDR2 FNYEAQ. Here the CDR3 DNA reads TGTGCCAGCAGCCAGGGGCCTTCAGTCCCTAAAAACATTCAGTACTTC. This translates into CASSQGPSVPKNIQYF.

The chain couples TRBV5-8 to TRBJ2-7; 10 bases align to TRBD1. Germline V gives CDR1 SGHTS, CDR2 YDEGEE. CDR3 length equals 14 residues. Germline trimming cut 1 base from V and 5 bases from J; bases unmatched to any gene: 3. CDR3 sequence reads: CASSLWGQGHEQYF. The CDR3 DNA follows: TGTGCCAGCAGCTTGTGGGGACAGGGGCACGAGCAGTACTTC.

The chain is built from TRBV28 and TRBJ2-7, with 7 nucleotides matching TRBD2. This CDR3 spans 14 amino acids. Germline CDR1 and CDR2: MDHEN and SYDVKM. After removal of 5 bases from V and 0 bases from J, the junction contained 4 bases not matched to a gene. The CDR3 loop is CASSIRGSSYEQYF. CDR3 sequence (DNA): TGTGCCAGCAGTATACGCGGGAGCTCCTACGAGCAGTACTTC. The full variable domain, its missing parts supplied by reference TRBV28 and TRBJ2-7, is DVKVTQSSRYLVKRTGEKVFLECVQDMDHENMFWYRQDPGLGLRLIYFSYDVKMKEKGDIPEGYSVSREKKERFSLILESASTNQTSMYLCASSIRGSSYEQYFGPGTRLTVT.

The chain recombines TRBV9 with TRBJ2-1; 8 bases align to TRBD2. The CDR3 sequence is 15 residues long. The V segment lost 1 base and the J segment 2 bases; nucleotides outside the gene matches: 2. Germline V gene data show CDR1 as SGDLS and CDR2 as YYNGEE. For the CDR3, the DNA is TGTGCCAGCAGCGTAAGCGGGAGCGCCTACAATGAGCAGTTCTTC. Translation gives CASSVSGSAYNEQFF.

J is TRBJ2-7 and V is TRBV7-8; TRBD1 matches 8 bases. Germline V lookup: CDR1 SGHVS, CDR2 FQNEAQ. With 4 bases clipped from V and 0 bases from J, the junction kept 5 bases outside the gene matches. The CDR3 loop spans 15 amino acids. In nucleotides, the CDR3 is TGTGCCAGCAGCTGGCGGACAGGGAGCTCCTACGAGCAGTACTTC. This codes for CASSWRTGSSYEQYF.

This chain links TRBV28 with TRBJ2-7; no clear D gene. V dropped 7 bases and J dropped 4 bases, with 8 bases sitting between them. The germline gives CDR1 MDHEN, CDR2 SYDVKM. The CDR3 totals 11 residues. DNA for the CDR3: TGTGCCAGCACCGAATCGTACGAGCAGTACTTC. The encoded protein is CASTESYEQYF.

The chain is built from TRBV28 and TRBJ2-6, with 7 nucleotides matching TRBD1. Germline loops: CDR1 MDHEN, CDR2 SYDVKM. This CDR3 contains 16 residues. V shed 6 bases, J shed 2 bases, and the junction held 7 bases outside the gene matches. In DNA form, the CDR3 reads TGTGCCAGCAGCACCCTCCAGGGGGCTGGGGCCAACGTCCTGACTTTC. Translating it yields CASSTLQGAGANVLTF.

V usage is TRBV7-9 and J usage is TRBJ2-7; D is uncertain. Germline CDR1 SEHNR, CDR2 FQNEAQ (reference sequence). This CDR3 is built from 15 residues. V lost 1 base and J lost 0, with 10 bases in between. CDR3 residues: CASSLEATLSYEQYF. The DNA for the CDR3 is TGTGCCAGCAGCTTAGAGGCCACCCTCTCCTACGAGCAGTACTTC.

The CDR3 DNA sequence: TGCAGCGTTGTGTTCGGGGGCTGGGGCAATCAGCCCCAGCATTTT. Amino acid sequence: CSVVFGGWGNQPQHF. The V gene is TRBV29-1, the J gene TRBJ1-5; the D gene is possibly TRBD1 (6 bases). V lost 4 bases to trimming and J lost 2 bases, with 15 bases between them. Germline CDR1 reads SQVTM; CDR2 reads ANQGSEA. The CDR3 contains 15 residues.

The V call is TRBV7-9, the J call TRBJ2-7; D call uncertain. This CDR3 has 11 amino acids. V lost 7 bases to trimming and J lost 0 bases, with 4 bases between them. Germline CDR1 is SEHNR and CDR2 is FQNEAQ (reference sequence). The CDR3 sequence: CASTSSYEQYF. As DNA, the CDR3 is TGTGCCAGCACCTCCTCCTACGAGCAGTACTTC. The whole variable domain, remainder taken from reference TRBV7-9 and TRBJ2-7, is DTGVSQNPRHKITKRGQNVTFRCDPISEHNRLYWYRQTLGQGPEFLTYFQNEAQLEKSRLLSDRFSAERPKGSFSTLEIQRTEQGDSAMYLCASTSSYEQYFGPGTRLTVT.